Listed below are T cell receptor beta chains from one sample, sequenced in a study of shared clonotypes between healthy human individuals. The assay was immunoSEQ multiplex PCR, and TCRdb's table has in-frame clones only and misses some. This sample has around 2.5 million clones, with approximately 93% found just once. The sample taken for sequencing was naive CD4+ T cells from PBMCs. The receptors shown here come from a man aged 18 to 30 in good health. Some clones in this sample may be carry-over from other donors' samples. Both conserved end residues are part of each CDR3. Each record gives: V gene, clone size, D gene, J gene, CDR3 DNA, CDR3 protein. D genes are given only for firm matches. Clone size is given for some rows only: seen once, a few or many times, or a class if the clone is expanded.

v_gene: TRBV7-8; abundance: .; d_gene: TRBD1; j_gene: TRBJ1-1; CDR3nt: TGTGCCAGCAGTCGACAGGGAACTGAAGCTTTCTTT; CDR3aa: CASSRQGTEAFF
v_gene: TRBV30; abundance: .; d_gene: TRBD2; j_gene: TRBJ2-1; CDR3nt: TGTGCCTGGGCGGCGGGGGGCGGTGAGCAGTTCTTC; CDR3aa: CAWAAGGGEQFF
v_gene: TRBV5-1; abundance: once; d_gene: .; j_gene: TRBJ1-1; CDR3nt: TGCGCCAGTAAATTTGGGGCGCTCGGTACTGAAGCTTTCTTT; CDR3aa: CASKFGALGTEAFF
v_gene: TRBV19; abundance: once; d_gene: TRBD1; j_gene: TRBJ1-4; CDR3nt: TGTGCCAGTAGCCTACAGGGGAACTTTGAAAAACTGTTTTTT; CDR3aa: CASSLQGNFEKLFF
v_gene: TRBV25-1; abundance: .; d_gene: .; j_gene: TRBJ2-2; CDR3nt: TGTGCCAGCAGTGAATTGGGGCGGAACACCGGGGAGCTGTTTTTT; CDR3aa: CASSELGRNTGELFF
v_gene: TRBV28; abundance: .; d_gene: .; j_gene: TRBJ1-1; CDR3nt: TGTGCCAGCAGTTTATCCCTGGCAGGCGATTCAGGAGCTTTCTTT; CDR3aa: CASSLSLAGDSGAFF
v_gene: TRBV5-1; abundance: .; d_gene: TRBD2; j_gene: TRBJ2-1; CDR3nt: TGCGCCAGCAGCTTGGCCTTAGCGGGTCACAATGAGCAGTTCTTC; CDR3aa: CASSLALAGHNEQFF
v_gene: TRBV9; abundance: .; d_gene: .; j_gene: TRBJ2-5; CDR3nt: TGTGCCAGCAGCCTTAGCTCCCGCCCAGAGACCCAGTACTTC; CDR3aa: CASSLSSRPETQYF
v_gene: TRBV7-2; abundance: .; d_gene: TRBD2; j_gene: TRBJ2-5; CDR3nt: TGTGCCAGCAGCTTATTTAGGCCTAGCGGGGGGAAAGAGACCCAGTACTTC; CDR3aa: CASSLFRPSGGKETQYF
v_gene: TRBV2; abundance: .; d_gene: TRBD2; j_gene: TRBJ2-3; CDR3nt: TGTGCCAGCACAAGCGGGAGCGACGCAGATACGCAGTATTTT; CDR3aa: CASTSGSDADTQYF
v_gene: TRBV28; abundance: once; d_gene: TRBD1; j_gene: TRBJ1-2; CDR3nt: TGTGCCAGCATCGTGACCCAAGGGGGCTCTGGCTACACCTTC; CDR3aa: CASIVTQGGSGYTF
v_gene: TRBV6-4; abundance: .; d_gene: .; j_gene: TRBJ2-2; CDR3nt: TGTGCCAGCAGTTTGGTTAGCGGCGGCGGGGAGCTGTTTTTT; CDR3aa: CASSLVSGGGELFF
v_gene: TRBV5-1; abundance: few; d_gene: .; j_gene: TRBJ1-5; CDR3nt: TGCGCCAGCAGCTTGGACCCGGATCAGCCCCAGCATTTT; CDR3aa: CASSLDPDQPQHF
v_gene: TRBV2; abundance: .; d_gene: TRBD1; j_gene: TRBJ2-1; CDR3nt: TGTGCCAGCTCGGACAGGACCGTAGGGTACAATGAGCAGTTCTTC; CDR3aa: CASSDRTVGYNEQFF
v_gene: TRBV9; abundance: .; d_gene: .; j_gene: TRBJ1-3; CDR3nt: TGTGCCAGCAGCGCGACAGTCCCTGGAAACACCATATATTTT; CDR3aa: CASSATVPGNTIYF
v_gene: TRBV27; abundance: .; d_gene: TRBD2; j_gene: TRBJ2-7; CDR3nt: TGTGCCAGCAGTTTATCCCCTAGCGGGAGTAACTACGAGCAGTACTTC; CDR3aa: CASSLSPSGSNYEQYF
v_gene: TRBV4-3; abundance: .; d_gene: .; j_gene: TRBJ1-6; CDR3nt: TGCGCCAGCAGCCCAGCGGCCCGGCAGGGGAATAATTCACCCCTCCACTTT; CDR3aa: CASSPAARQGNNSPLHF
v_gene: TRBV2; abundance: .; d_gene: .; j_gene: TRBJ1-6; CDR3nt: TGTGCCAGCAGTGTGGTGGGGGTCAGTAATTCACCCCTCCACTTT; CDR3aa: CASSVVGVSNSPLHF
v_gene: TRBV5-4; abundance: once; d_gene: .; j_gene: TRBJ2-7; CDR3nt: TGTGCCAGCAGCTTGCGTTCCGAGCAGTACTTC; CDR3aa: CASSLRSEQYF
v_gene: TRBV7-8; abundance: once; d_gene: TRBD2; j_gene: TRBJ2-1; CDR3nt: TGTGCCAGCAGCTTATGGATGCTAGCGGGGGTAGAAAAGGACAATGAGCAGTTCTTC; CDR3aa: CASSLWMLAGVEKDNEQFF
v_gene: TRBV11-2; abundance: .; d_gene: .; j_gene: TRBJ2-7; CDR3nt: TGTGCCAGCAGCTTAGAAGTCAGCGAGCAGTACTTC; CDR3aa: CASSLEVSEQYF
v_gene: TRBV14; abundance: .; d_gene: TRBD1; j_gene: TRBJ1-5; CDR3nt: TGTGCCAGCAGCCATAGCCGGGACAGGGGCAATCAGCCCCAGCATTTT; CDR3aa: CASSHSRDRGNQPQHF
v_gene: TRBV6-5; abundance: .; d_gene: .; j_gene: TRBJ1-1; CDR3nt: TGTGCCAGCAGTTACTCGAGGCTGGGGGCGCGGGCTTTCTTT; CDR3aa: CASSYSRLGARAFF
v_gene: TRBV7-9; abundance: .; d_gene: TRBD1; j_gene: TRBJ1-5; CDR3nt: TGTGCCAGCAGCTTAGACACAGGGGCTCAGCCCCAGCATTTT; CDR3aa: CASSLDTGAQPQHF
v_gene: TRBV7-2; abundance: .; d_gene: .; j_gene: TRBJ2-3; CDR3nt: TGTGCCAGCAGCTTACAACAGGGAAATACGCAGTATTTT; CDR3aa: CASSLQQGNTQYF
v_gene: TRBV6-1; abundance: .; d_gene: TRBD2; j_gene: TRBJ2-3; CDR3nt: TGTGCCAGCAGTGAGACCCTAGCGGGAAACACAGATACGCAGTATTTT; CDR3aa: CASSETLAGNTDTQYF
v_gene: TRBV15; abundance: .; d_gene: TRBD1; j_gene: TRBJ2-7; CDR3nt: TGTGCCACCAGCGGGGACAGGGCCGCCTACGAGCAGTACTTC; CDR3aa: CATSGDRAAYEQYF
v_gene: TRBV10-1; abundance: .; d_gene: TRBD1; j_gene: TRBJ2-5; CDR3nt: TGCGCCAGCAGTCCGGGACAGAGATACCAAGAGACCCAGTACTTC; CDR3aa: CASSPGQRYQETQYF
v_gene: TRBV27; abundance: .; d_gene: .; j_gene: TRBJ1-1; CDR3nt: TGTGCCAGCAGTCCCTCCGGTTGGACTGAAGCTTTCTTT; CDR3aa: CASSPSGWTEAFF
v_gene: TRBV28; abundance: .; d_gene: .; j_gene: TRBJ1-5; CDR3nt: TGTGCCAGCAGTCCTCAGCCCCCGGGAATTCAGCCCCAGCATTTT; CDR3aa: CASSPQPPGIQPQHF
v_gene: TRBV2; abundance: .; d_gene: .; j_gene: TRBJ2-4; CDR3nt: TGTGCCAGCACGACCCCCTGGAGCGGCAAAAACATTCAGTACTTC; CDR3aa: CASTTPWSGKNIQYF
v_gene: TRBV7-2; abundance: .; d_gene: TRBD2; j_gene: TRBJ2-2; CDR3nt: TGTGCCAGCAGCCCAGGGCTAGCGGGAGCCGGGGAGCTGTTTTTT; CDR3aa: CASSPGLAGAGELFF
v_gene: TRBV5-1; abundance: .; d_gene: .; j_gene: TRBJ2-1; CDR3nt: TGCGCCAGCAGCTTGGGACTAGGATACAATGAGCAGTTCTTC; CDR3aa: CASSLGLGYNEQFF
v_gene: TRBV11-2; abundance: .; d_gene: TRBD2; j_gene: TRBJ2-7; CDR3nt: TGTGCCAGCAGCCGAGCTAGCGGGAAAGCGTACGAGCAGTACTTC; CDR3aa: CASSRASGKAYEQYF
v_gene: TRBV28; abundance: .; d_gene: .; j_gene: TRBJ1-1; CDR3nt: TGTGCCAGCAGTTTGCAAGCGTCTGAAGCTTTCTTT; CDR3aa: CASSLQASEAFF
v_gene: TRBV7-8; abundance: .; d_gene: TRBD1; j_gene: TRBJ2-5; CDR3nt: TGTGCCAGCAGCCTTAGGGACAGCGCGTCGGAGACCCAGTACTTC; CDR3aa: CASSLRDSASETQYF
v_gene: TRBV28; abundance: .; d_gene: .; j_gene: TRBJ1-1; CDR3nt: TGTGCCAGCAGGTTAGGGGAGGCTGAAGCTTTCTTT; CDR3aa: CASRLGEAEAFF
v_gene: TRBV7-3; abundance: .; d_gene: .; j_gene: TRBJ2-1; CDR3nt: TGTGCCAGCAGCTTAGGGGGTTGGGATGAGCAGTTCTTC; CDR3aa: CASSLGGWDEQFF
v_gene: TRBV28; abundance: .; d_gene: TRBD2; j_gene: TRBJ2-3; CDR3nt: TGTGCCGGGGGGGACGGTCGCACAGATACGCAGTATTTT; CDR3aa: CAGGDGRTDTQYF
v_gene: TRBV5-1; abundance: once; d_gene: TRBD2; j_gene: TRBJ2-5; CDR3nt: TGCGCCAGCAGACTTAGCGGGAGGGCCTCGGAGACCCAGTACTTC; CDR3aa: CASRLSGRASETQYF